This entry lists 6 T cell receptor beta chains sequenced from one sample in a study of human T cells and chemical hapten exposure. Time point given: patch test 3, about 24 weeks after DPC sensitization. Stated treatment: therapeutic diphenylcyclopropenone sensitization with weekly scalp DPC. TCRdb called the RACE reads again in MiXCR, with one record for every CDR3 protein. The sample lists more than 85,000 distinct CDR3 sequences; about 34% were seen once. The material sequenced was whole blood, taken in connection with sensitization to the hapten diphenylcyclopropenone (DPC). The receptors shown here come from a man in his forties or fifties with alopecia areata. Some clones in this sample may be carry-over from other donors' samples.

The J gene is TRBJ1-1, the V gene TRBV29-1; weak D call: TRBD1 (5 bases). The V and J ends lost 3 bases and 11 bases respectively, with 10 bases between them. CDR1 and CDR2 (germline): SQVTM, ANQGSEA. This CDR3 comprises 10 residues. The CDR3 DNA is TGCAGCGTTGACCCCAGGGAGGCTTTCTTT. Translation gives CSVDPREAFF.

This chain uses TRBV6-6 with TRBJ1-5, with D hard to call. Deletions cut 5 bases from V and 1 base from J, with 9 bases between. The length of the CDR3 is 14 residues. CDR1 and CDR2 from the germline V gene are MNHNY and SVGAGI (reference sequence). CDR3 coding DNA: TGTGCCAGCAGTGGTGTGTCAAGCAATCAGCCCCAGCATTTT. It encodes CASSGVSSNQPQHF.

The chain joins TRBV6-5 to TRBJ2-1, with 8 positions matching TRBD2. Germline CDR1 reads MNHEY; CDR2 reads SVGAGI. The CDR3 is made up of 13 amino acids. The V and J ends lost 6 bases and 7 bases, in that order; junction bases with no gene match: 5. CDR3: CASRRAGENEQFF. For the CDR3, the DNA is TGTGCCAGCAGACGAGCGGGAGAGAATGAGCAGTTCTTC.

The J gene is TRBJ2-3, the V gene TRBV5-1, with D tentatively TRBD2 (5 bases). The V end lost 0 bases, the J end lost 4 bases, and 15 bases lay between the germline ends. The CDR3 runs to 16 residues. CDR1 is SGHRS, CDR2 YFSETQ, per germline. The CDR3 region is CASSLGENGRADTQYF. In DNA form, the CDR3 reads TGCGCCAGCAGCTTGGGGGAGAACGGAAGAGCAGATACGCAGTATTTT. Looking up the rest from reference TRBV5-1 and TRBJ2-3 gives the full variable domain: KAGVTQTPRYLIKTRGQQVTLSCSPISGHRSVSWYQQTPGQGLQFLFEYFSETQRNKGNFPGRFSGRQFSNSRSEMNVSTLELGDSALYLCASSLGENGRADTQYFGPGTRLTVL.

This clonotype was observed a handful of times. One end of the junction is discordant with germline, which a read error may explain. The CDR3 nucleotides are TGTGCTAGCAGCAAAAGACTAGACTACCCTTACAATGAGCAGTTCTTC. Protein product: CASSKRLDYPYNEQFF. The chain employs TRBV7-7 and TRBJ2-1; D perhaps matches TRBD2 (6 bases). Per germline, CDR1 SSHAT and CDR2 FNYEAQ (reference sequence). The CDR3 has 16 amino acids.

The sample holds a few counts of this clonotype. The V and J genes are TRBV6-5 and TRBJ2-4; 7 nucleotides line up with TRBD2. Per the germline V gene, CDR1 is MNHEY and CDR2 is SVGAGI. V dropped 0 bases and J dropped 8; count of bases not matched to a gene: 4. This CDR3 contains 14 residues. CDR3 amino acids: CASSYSSRGDIQYF. The DNA for the CDR3 is TGTGCCAGCAGTTACTCAAGTCGGGGGGACATTCAGTACTTC.